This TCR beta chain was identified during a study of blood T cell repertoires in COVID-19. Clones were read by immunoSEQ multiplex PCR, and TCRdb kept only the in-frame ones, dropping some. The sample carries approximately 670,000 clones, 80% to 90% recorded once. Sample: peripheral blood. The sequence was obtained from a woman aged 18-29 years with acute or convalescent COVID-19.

CDR3 sequence: CASTRTSVVNEQFF. CDR3 coding DNA: TGTGCCAGCACCCGGACTAGCGTGGTAAATGAGCAGTTCTTC. J is TRBJ2-1 and V is TRBV14; 9 bases are shared with TRBD2. This CDR3 contains 14 residues. The ends lost 7 bases at V and 7 bases at J; junction bases unmatched: 8. Looked up from germline, CDR1 is SGHDN and CDR2 is FVKESK.